Listed here are 26 T cell receptor beta chains from one sample, sequenced in a study of cytotoxic CD8 clonotypes in ibrutinib-treated CLL. Clones were sequenced by immunoSEQ multiplex PCR, and TCRdb holds only the in-frame ones, with some missing. The table includes about 300,000 clones, approximately 76% detected once. The source was PBMCs, collected at disease progression, from a patient treated with ibrutinib. These receptors were obtained from a human donor with chronic lymphocytic leukemia.

The chain combines TRBV18 with TRBJ2-5, with D possibly matching TRBD1 (8 bases). Trimming shortened V by 6 bases and J by 5 bases, and 19 bases separated the two germline ends. Germline CDR1 reads KGHSH; CDR2 reads LQKENI. The CDR3 sequence is 15 residues long. CDR3 DNA sequence: TGTGCCAGCTCGAGACCCGGACAGGGAGGGGAGACCCAGTACTTC. Translating it yields CASSRPGQGGETQYF.

This chain links TRBV5-6 with TRBJ2-7, with D tentatively TRBD2 (6 bases). Between the trimmed V and J ends, which lost 4 bases and 4 bases, there was a span of 15 bases. Germline lookup yields CDR1 SGHDT and CDR2 YYEEEE. CDR3 size: 14 residues. The CDR3 coding sequence is TGTGCCAGCAGCCTCAACGGGGGTGTGTACGAGCAGTACTTC. Translated, it gives CASSLNGGVYEQYF.

This CDR3 reads CAISKTGTGVNTEAFF. In nucleotides, the CDR3 is TGTGCCATCAGTAAAACCGGGACAGGAGTTAACACTGAAGCTTTCTTT. V and J are TRBV10-3 and TRBJ1-1; 8 positions match TRBD1. Looked up from germline, CDR1 is ENHRY and CDR2 is SYGVKD. This CDR3 contains 16 residues. V trimming: 5 bases; J trimming: 2 bases; junction bases outside the gene matches: 10.

This chain's CDR3 is CASSEWGRFYEQYF. The CDR3, as DNA: TGTGCCAGCAGTGAGTGGGGTAGATTTTACGAGCAGTACTTC. The V call is TRBV2, the J call TRBJ2-7, with unresolved D. V lost 3 bases to trimming and J lost 4 bases, with 13 bases between them. Germline CDR1 SNHLY, CDR2 FYNNEI. This CDR3 contains 14 residues.

The rearrangement links TRBV2 to TRBJ1-2; D is perhaps TRBD1 (5 bases). This CDR3 region has 14 residues. The V gene's germline CDR1 is SNHLY and CDR2 FYNNEI. V was shortened by 0 bases and J by 8 bases, with 13 bases between the two germline ends. The CDR3 sequence: CASSEARVTGGYTF. The CDR3 DNA reads as TGTGCCAGCAGTGAAGCAAGGGTAACAGGAGGCTACACCTTC.

This clone was detected a few times. The V gene is TRBV18, the J gene TRBJ1-5; D ambiguous. Germline assignment: CDR1 KGHSH and CDR2 LQKENI. V lost 5 bases, J lost 2 bases, and 7 bases lay in between. The CDR3 is 13 residues long. The CDR3 DNA reads TGTGCCAGCTCAACCTACGGCAATCAGCCCCAGCATTTT. Amino acid sequence: CASSTYGNQPQHF.

The chain recombines TRBV27 with TRBJ1-2; the match to TRBD1 covers 7 bases. CDR3 length equals 13 residues. Germline lookup yields CDR1 MNHEY and CDR2 SMNVEV (reference sequence). The V and J ends lost 6 bases and 8 bases, in that order; junction bases with no gene match: 9. As DNA, the CDR3 is TGTGCCAGCAGACAGACAGGGTTGGGGGGCTACACCTTC. This sequence encodes CASRQTGLGGYTF.

The chain joins TRBV2 to TRBJ2-7, with D maybe TRBD1 (5 bases). The germline gives CDR1 SNHLY, CDR2 FYNNEI. The V and J ends lost 8 bases and 6 bases respectively, with 14 bases between them. This CDR3 region has 12 residues. This chain's CDR3 is CASGREGLEQYF. The CDR3 nucleotides read TGTGCCAGCGGCAGGGAAGGGCTCGAGCAGTACTTC.

The chain recombines TRBV18 with TRBJ2-5; TRBD2 agrees at 10 bases. The CDR3 is 15 amino acids. Germline CDR1 is KGHSH and CDR2 is LQKENI. The V gene end was trimmed by 0 bases and the J gene end by 5 bases; junction bases not matched to a gene: 3. The CDR3 is CASSPPGLAFETQYF. CDR3 nucleotide sequence: TGTGCCAGCTCACCACCGGGACTAGCGTTCGAGACCCAGTACTTC.

V is TRBV4-2 and J is TRBJ1-4; TRBD1 matches 7 bases. CDR3 length: 16 residues. The trim removed 4 bases at V and 3 bases at J, leaving 8 bases unmatched. Germline values: CDR1 LGHNA, CDR2 YNFKEQ. CDR3 in DNA: TGTGCCAGCAGCCGACAGGGTTTCCAGCCTAATGAAAAACTGTTTTTT. Translation: CASSRQGFQPNEKLFF.

This clone was counted a single time. This CDR3 reads CASSFRGLAGYEQYF. As DNA, the CDR3 is TGCGCCAGCAGTTTCCGGGGACTAGCGGGATACGAGCAGTACTTC. The J gene is TRBJ2-7, the V gene TRBV5-1; TRBD2 aligns across 13 bases. With 5 bases clipped from V and 4 bases from J, the junction kept 6 bases outside the gene matches. CDR1 is SGHRS and CDR2 is YFSETQ in the germline V gene. There are 15 residues in the CDR3.

The chain has TRBV9 and TRBJ2-5; D is uncertain. Germline values: CDR1 SGDLS, CDR2 YYNGEE. This CDR3 is built from 12 residues. V lost 3 bases and J lost 5, with 8 bases in between. CDR3 DNA: TGTGCCAGCAGCGCGACTTTCGAGACCCAGTACTTC. Translated: CASSATFETQYF.

The chain has TRBV18 and TRBJ2-3; D remains ambiguous. This CDR3 region has 14 residues. V was shortened by 3 bases and J by 2 bases, with 9 bases between the two germline ends. CDR1 is KGHSH, CDR2 LQKENI, per germline. As DNA, the CDR3 is TGTGCCAGCTCACCTACTTCGACCACAGATACGCAGTATTTT. Its protein product is CASSPTSTTDTQYF.

A few counts support this clone. The chain recombines TRBV20-1 with TRBJ2-1; D perhaps matches TRBD1 (5 bases). This CDR3 region has 11 residues. From germline, CDR1 is DFQATT and CDR2 SNEGSKA (reference sequence). The ends were cut back, 4 bases at V and 5 bases at J, with 6 bases in the middle. The CDR3 DNA reads as TGCAGTGCTAAACAGGACAATGAGCAGTTCTTC. It codes for CSAKQDNEQFF.

The chain combines TRBV5-6 with TRBJ1-3, with D maybe TRBD1 (6 bases). The CDR3 has 14 amino acids. Germline assignment: CDR1 SGHDT and CDR2 YYEEEE. Deletions cut 4 bases from V and 3 bases from J, with 11 bases between. The CDR3 protein is CASSEIRGGNTIYF. DNA for the CDR3: TGTGCCAGCAGCGAAATCAGGGGTGGAAACACCATATATTTT.

This clone was seen only once. The rearrangement links TRBV7-8 to TRBJ2-5, with D perhaps assigned TRBD1 or TRBD2 (5 bases each). The V gene lost 4 bases and the J gene lost 3 bases, with 18 bases spanning the gap. The CDR3 runs to 16 residues. CDR1 and CDR2 (germline): SGHVS, FQNEAQ. The CDR3 nucleotides are TGTGCCAGCAGCTGGAAGCCGGGACGCCGTAAAGAGACCCAGTACTTC. The encoded protein is CASSWKPGRRKETQYF.

This chain uses TRBV9 with TRBJ2-5; D is uncertain. The CDR3 covers 10 residues. Germline V CDR1 and CDR2: SGDLS, YYNGEE. V was shortened by 5 bases and J by 4 bases, with 3 bases between the two germline ends. CDR3 sequence reads: CASRRETQYF. The CDR3 coding sequence is TGTGCCAGCAGACGAGAGACCCAGTACTTC.

V gene TRBV10-2 combines with J gene TRBJ2-5, with a weak D call TRBD1 (5 bases). Germline lookup yields CDR1 WSHSY and CDR2 SAAADI. The V end lost 6 bases, the J end lost 3 bases, and 8 bases lay between the germline ends. This CDR3 contains 12 residues. DNA of the CDR3: TGCGCCAGCAGGACAGAGAAAGAGACCCAGTACTTC. Residues: CASRTEKETQYF.

This clone has more than one count but fewer than ten. DNA for the CDR3: TGCGCCAGCAGCCCGAGGGGGCTCTACGACTACACCTTC. Translating it yields CASSPRGLYDYTF. The chain is built from TRBV4-1 and TRBJ1-2, with 7 bases matching TRBD1. There are 13 residues in the CDR3. J was trimmed by 10 bases and V by 4 bases; bases with no gene match: 9. Germline CDR1 and CDR2: MGHRA and YSYEKL.

The chain recombines TRBV29-1 with TRBJ1-1, with unresolved D. Per the germline V gene, CDR1 is SQVTM and CDR2 is ANQGSEA. This CDR3 has 14 amino acids. The germline V and J ends were trimmed by 2 bases and 1 base, with 11 bases remaining between them. Here the CDR3 DNA reads TGCAGCGTTGAAAAGGGATTTGAGAACACTGAAGCTTTCTTT. Protein product: CSVEKGFENTEAFF. The variable domain in full, completed from reference TRBV29-1 and TRBJ1-1, reads SAVISQKPSRDICQRGTSLTIQCQVDSQVTMMFWYRQQPGQSLTLIATANQGSEATYESGFVIDKFPISRPNLTFSTLTVSNMSPEDSSIYLCSVEKGFENTEAFFGQGTRLTVV.

This rearrangement joins TRBV28 to TRBJ2-4; D ambiguous. The CDR3 totals 15 residues. V dropped 2 bases and J dropped 9 bases, with 17 bases sitting between them. Per the germline V gene, CDR1 is MDHEN and CDR2 is SYDVKM. CDR3 coding DNA: TGTGCCAGCAGTTTAAGCATAGCCGGGTCTGGCATTCAGTACTTC. Translation gives CASSLSIAGSGIQYF.

This sequence joins TRBV5-4 and TRBJ1-2, with D uncertain. Trimming left V 4 bases short and J 5 bases short, with 12 bases between. This CDR3 is built from 13 residues. The germline V gene encodes CDR1 SGHNT and CDR2 YYREEE (reference sequence). The CDR3 DNA reads TGTGCCAGCAGCGGCGGGGAGTGGTATGGCTACACCTTC. Its translation: CASSGGEWYGYTF.

The rearrangement uses TRBV7-2 and TRBJ2-5; 7 bases are shared with TRBD1. The CDR3 covers 15 residues. Germline CDR1 and CDR2: SGHTA and FQGNSA. Trimming removed 2 bases from V and 1 base from J; junction bases left unmatched: 4. CDR3 DNA sequence: TGTGCCAGCAGCTTAATCACAGGGGCCCAAGAGACCCAGTACTTC. This translates into CASSLITGAQETQYF.

The chain uses TRBV7-6 and TRBJ2-1; 8 bases are shared with TRBD2. The germline V gene encodes CDR1 SGHVS and CDR2 FNYEAQ. The V gene end was trimmed by 1 base and the J gene end by 15 bases; junction bases not matched to a gene: 8. The CDR3 covers 13 residues. CDR3 loop: CASSLGGGPGWFF. The CDR3 nucleotides read TGTGCCAGCAGCTTAGGCGGGGGGCCAGGTTGGTTCTTC.

V and J are TRBV28 and TRBJ2-5, with 15 bases lining up with TRBD2. CDR3 length: 19 residues. Germline values: CDR1 MDHEN, CDR2 SYDVKM. The V gene end was trimmed by 3 bases and the J gene end by 3 bases; junction bases not matched to a gene: 11. CDR3 residues: CASSFPGTSGRPEEETQYF. In DNA, the CDR3 is TGTGCCAGCAGTTTCCCCGGGACTAGCGGGAGGCCCGAGGAAGAGACCCAGTACTTC. Using reference TRBV28 and TRBJ2-5 for the parts outside the CDR3, the full variable domain is DVKVTQSSRYLVKRTGEKVFLECVQDMDHENMFWYRQDPGLGLRLIYFSYDVKMKEKGDIPEGYSVSREKKERFSLILESASTNQTSMYLCASSFPGTSGRPEEETQYFGPGTRLLVL.

In the case of this clone: A single base separates this from a much larger clone, so it may be a read error. The chain couples TRBV7-2 to TRBJ1-1; no firm D call. Per germline, CDR1 SGHTA and CDR2 FQGNSA. The ends were cut back, 1 base at V and 1 base at J, with 4 bases in the middle. The CDR3 sequence is 13 residues long. CDR3 in DNA: TGTGCCAGCAGCTTAGTAGGGAACACTGAAGCTTTCTTT. Its translation is CASSLVGNTEAFF.